The rows below give T cell receptor beta chains drawn from one sample of a study of CD8 T cells in ankylosing spondylitis. TCRdb analysed the 5' RACE reads with MiXCR anew, one entry per CDR3 protein. The repertoire holds nearly 350,000 distinct CDR3 sequences, with roughly 14% as singletons. The specimen sequenced was blood, either unsorted or a sorted T cell fraction (not recorded which). Source of these receptors: a male donor with ankylosing spondylitis or in good health (not recorded which). Both conserved end residues are part of each CDR3. Fields, in order: CDR3 protein, CDR3 DNA, D gene, J gene, V gene, clone size. The D gene is left open where the match is weak. Some rows have no size entry. The others give once, few or many, or a class for an expanded clone.

cdr3_aa: CSVVGQYYNEQFF; cdr3_nt: TGCAGCGTTGTAGGACAGTATTACAATGAGCAGTTCTTC; d_call: .; j_call: TRBJ2-1; v_call: TRBV29-1; clone_size: .
cdr3_aa: CSADTSGPYNEQFF; cdr3_nt: TGCAGTGCGGACACTAGCGGACCTTACAATGAGCAGTTCTTC; d_call: TRBD2; j_call: TRBJ2-1; v_call: TRBV20-1; clone_size: few
cdr3_aa: CASSFHLFWGGPRTDTQYF; cdr3_nt: TGTGCCAGCAGCTTTCACTTGTTTTGGGGGGGGCCAAGAACAGATACGCAGTATTTT; d_call: .; j_call: TRBJ2-3; v_call: TRBV11-1; clone_size: .
cdr3_aa: CASSEKGSGQWYF; cdr3_nt: TGTGCCAGCAGTGAAAAGGGGTCGGGTCAATGGTATTTT; d_call: .; j_call: TRBJ2-3; v_call: TRBV6-1; clone_size: few
cdr3_aa: CASREGGGLQETQYF; cdr3_nt: TGTGCCAGCAGAGAAGGGGGGGGCCTCCAAGAGACCCAGTACTTC; d_call: .; j_call: TRBJ2-5; v_call: TRBV9; clone_size: .
cdr3_aa: CASSTEGAYGELFF; cdr3_nt: TGTGCCAGCAGTACGGAAGGGGCCTACGGGGAGCTGTTTTTT; d_call: .; j_call: TRBJ2-2; v_call: TRBV12-3/TRBV12-4; clone_size: few
cdr3_aa: CASSTGTGNTDTQYF; cdr3_nt: TGCGCCAGCAGTACGGGGACGGGTAACACAGATACGCAGTATTTT; d_call: .; j_call: TRBJ2-3; v_call: TRBV10-2; clone_size: many
cdr3_aa: CSARGGNSPLHF; cdr3_nt: TGCAGTGCTAGAGGGGGTAATTCACCCCTCCACTTT; d_call: .; j_call: TRBJ1-6; v_call: TRBV20-1; clone_size: few
cdr3_aa: CASSLTSFNTEAFF; cdr3_nt: TGCGCCAGCAGCCTGACTTCTTTCAACACTGAAGCTTTCTTT; d_call: .; j_call: TRBJ1-1; v_call: TRBV5-1; clone_size: many
cdr3_aa: CASSLANWLASGQSGAFF; cdr3_nt: TGTGCCAGCAGCTTAGCGAATTGGTTAGCGTCGGGACAGTCGGGAGCTTTCTTT; d_call: TRBD1; j_call: TRBJ1-1; v_call: TRBV7-8; clone_size: .
cdr3_aa: CASRDGGLRVGYTF; cdr3_nt: TGTGCCAGCAGAGATGGGGGGTTGCGGGTTGGCTACACCTTC; d_call: .; j_call: TRBJ1-2; v_call: TRBV28; clone_size: .
cdr3_aa: CASRLAGVLVTGELFF; cdr3_nt: TGTGCCAGCAGACTAGCGGGAGTTTTGGTAACCGGGGAGCTGTTTTTT; d_call: TRBD2; j_call: TRBJ2-2; v_call: TRBV2; clone_size: .
cdr3_aa: CASSGTLLNEQFF; cdr3_nt: TGCGCCAGCAGTGGGACTCTCCTCAATGAGCAGTTCTTC; d_call: .; j_call: TRBJ2-1; v_call: TRBV5-1; clone_size: few
cdr3_aa: CAWSVPASREQYF; cdr3_nt: TGTGCCTGGAGTGTGCCAGCATCTCGCGAGCAGTACTTC; d_call: .; j_call: TRBJ2-7; v_call: TRBV30; clone_size: .
cdr3_aa: CASSTGPGTGIGEQYF; cdr3_nt: TGTGCCAGTAGTACTGGCCCCGGGACAGGGATCGGCGAGCAGTACTTC; d_call: TRBD1; j_call: TRBJ2-7; v_call: TRBV19; clone_size: .
cdr3_aa: CSARGGSENQETQYF; cdr3_nt: TGCAGTGCTAGAGGGGGATCTGAGAACCAAGAGACCCAGTACTTC; d_call: .; j_call: TRBJ2-5; v_call: TRBV20-1; clone_size: few
cdr3_aa: CASSLGWGSSYNEQFF; cdr3_nt: TGCGCCAGCAGCCTTGGGTGGGGTAGCTCCTACAATGAGCAGTTCTTC; d_call: .; j_call: TRBJ2-1; v_call: TRBV5-1; clone_size: few
cdr3_aa: CASSPLGGLNSYEQYF; cdr3_nt: TGTGCCAGCAGCCCCCTAGGGGGCCTCAACTCCTACGAGCAGTACTTC; d_call: TRBD1; j_call: TRBJ2-7; v_call: TRBV12-3/TRBV12-4; clone_size: .
cdr3_aa: CASSFAGSGEQYF; cdr3_nt: TGTGCCAGCAGTTTCGCCGGCTCGGGCGAGCAGTACTTC; d_call: .; j_call: TRBJ2-7; v_call: TRBV27; clone_size: few
cdr3_aa: CASSLFLGNNEQFF; cdr3_nt: TGTGCCAGCAGCTTATTTCTAGGAAACAATGAGCAGTTCTTC; d_call: .; j_call: TRBJ2-1; v_call: TRBV7-9; clone_size: .
cdr3_aa: CASSPRGTGNAGELFF; cdr3_nt: TGTGCCAGCAGCCCCCGTGGGACAGGAAATGCCGGGGAGCTGTTTTTT; d_call: TRBD1; j_call: TRBJ2-2; v_call: TRBV3-1; clone_size: .
cdr3_aa: CASSSGQGGQETQYF; cdr3_nt: TGTGCCAGCAGCTCGGGACAGGGGGGACAAGAGACCCAGTACTTC; d_call: TRBD1; j_call: TRBJ2-5; v_call: TRBV7-4; clone_size: few
cdr3_aa: CASSWGGDNEKLFF; cdr3_nt: TGTGCCAGCAGCTGGGGAGGGGATAATGAAAAACTGTTTTTT; d_call: .; j_call: TRBJ1-4; v_call: TRBV7-9; clone_size: few
cdr3_aa: CASSSRTVNTEAFF; cdr3_nt: TGCGCCAGCAGCTCCCGGACGGTGAACACTGAAGCTTTCTTT; d_call: .; j_call: TRBJ1-1; v_call: TRBV5-1; clone_size: .
cdr3_aa: CASTLWGGDTQYF; cdr3_nt: TGTGCCAGCACCCTTTGGGGGGGTGATACGCAGTATTTT; d_call: TRBD2; j_call: TRBJ2-3; v_call: TRBV12-3/TRBV12-4; clone_size: .
cdr3_aa: CASSSTGQGNRGEQYF; cdr3_nt: TGCGCCAGCAGCAGTACGGGACAGGGAAATCGTGGGGAGCAGTACTTC; d_call: TRBD1; j_call: TRBJ2-7; v_call: TRBV5-1; clone_size: .
cdr3_aa: CASSYSFGTPTPTGELFF; cdr3_nt: TGTGCCAGCAGTTACTCATTTGGGACGCCTACCCCCACCGGGGAGCTGTTTTTT; d_call: .; j_call: TRBJ2-2; v_call: TRBV6-5; clone_size: few
cdr3_aa: CSATLAGAVYEQYF; cdr3_nt: TGCAGTGCTACATTAGCGGGAGCGGTCTACGAGCAGTACTTC; d_call: TRBD2; j_call: TRBJ2-7; v_call: TRBV20-1; clone_size: few
cdr3_aa: CASSSDRGFYGYTF; cdr3_nt: TGTGCCAGCAGTTCCGACAGGGGATTCTATGGCTACACCTTC; d_call: TRBD1; j_call: TRBJ1-2; v_call: TRBV12-3/TRBV12-4; clone_size: .
cdr3_aa: CASSRDSSSYNEQFF; cdr3_nt: TGCGCCAGCAGTCGGGACTCCAGCTCCTACAATGAGCAGTTCTTC; d_call: .; j_call: TRBJ2-1; v_call: TRBV5-1; clone_size: few